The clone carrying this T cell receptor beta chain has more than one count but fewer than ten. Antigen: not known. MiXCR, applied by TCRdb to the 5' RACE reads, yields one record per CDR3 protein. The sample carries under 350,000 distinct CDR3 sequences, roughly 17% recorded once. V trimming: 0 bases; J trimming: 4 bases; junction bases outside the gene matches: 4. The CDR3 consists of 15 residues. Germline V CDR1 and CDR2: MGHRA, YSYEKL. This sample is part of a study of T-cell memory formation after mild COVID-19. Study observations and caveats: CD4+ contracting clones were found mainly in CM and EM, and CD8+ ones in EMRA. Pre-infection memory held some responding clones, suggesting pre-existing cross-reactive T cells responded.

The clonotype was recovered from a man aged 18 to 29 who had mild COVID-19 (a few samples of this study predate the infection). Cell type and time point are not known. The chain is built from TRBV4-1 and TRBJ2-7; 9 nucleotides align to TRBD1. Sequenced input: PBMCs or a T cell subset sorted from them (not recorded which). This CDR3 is CASSQERQGEYEQYF. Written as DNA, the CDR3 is TGCGCCAGCAGCCAAGAGAGACAGGGGGAGTACGAGCAGTACTTC.